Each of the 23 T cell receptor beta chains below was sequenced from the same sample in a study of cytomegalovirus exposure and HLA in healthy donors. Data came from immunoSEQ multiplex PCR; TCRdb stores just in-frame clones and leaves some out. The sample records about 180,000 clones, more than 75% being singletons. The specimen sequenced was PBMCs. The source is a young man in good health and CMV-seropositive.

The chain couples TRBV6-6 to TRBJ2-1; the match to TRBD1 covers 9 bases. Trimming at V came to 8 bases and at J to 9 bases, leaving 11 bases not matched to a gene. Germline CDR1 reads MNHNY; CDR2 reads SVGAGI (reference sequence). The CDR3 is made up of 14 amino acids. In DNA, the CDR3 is TGTGCCAGCGAACCGGGACAGGGATTCGGTGAGCAGTTCTTC. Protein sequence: CASEPGQGFGEQFF.

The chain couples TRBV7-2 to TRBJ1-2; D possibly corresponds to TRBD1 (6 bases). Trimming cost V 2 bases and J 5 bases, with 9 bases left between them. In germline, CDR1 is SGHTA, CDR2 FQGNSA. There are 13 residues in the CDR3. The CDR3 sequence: CASSLQGIYGYTF. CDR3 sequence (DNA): TGTGCCAGCAGCTTACAGGGGATTTATGGCTACACCTTC.

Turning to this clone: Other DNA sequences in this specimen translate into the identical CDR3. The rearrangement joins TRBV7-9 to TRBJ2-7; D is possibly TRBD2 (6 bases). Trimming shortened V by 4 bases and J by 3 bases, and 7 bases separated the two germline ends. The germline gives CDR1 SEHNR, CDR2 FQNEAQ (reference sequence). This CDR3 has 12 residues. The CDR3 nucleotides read TGTGCCAGCAGCTCGACTAGCTACGAGCAGTACTTC. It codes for CASSSTSYEQYF.

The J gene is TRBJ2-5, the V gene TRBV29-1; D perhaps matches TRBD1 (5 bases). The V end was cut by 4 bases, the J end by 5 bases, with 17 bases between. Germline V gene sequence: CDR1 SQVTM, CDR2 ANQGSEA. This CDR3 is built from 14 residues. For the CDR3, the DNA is TGCAGCGTTGTATCTGGGGCGGCCTGGGAGACCCAGTACTTC. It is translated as CSVVSGAAWETQYF.

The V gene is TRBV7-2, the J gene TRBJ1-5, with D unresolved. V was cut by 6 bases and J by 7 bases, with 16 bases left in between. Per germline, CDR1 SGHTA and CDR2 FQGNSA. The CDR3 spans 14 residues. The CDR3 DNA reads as TGTGCCAGCAGTTTCCAGCGGGGAAACCAGCCCCAGCATTTT. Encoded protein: CASSFQRGNQPQHF.

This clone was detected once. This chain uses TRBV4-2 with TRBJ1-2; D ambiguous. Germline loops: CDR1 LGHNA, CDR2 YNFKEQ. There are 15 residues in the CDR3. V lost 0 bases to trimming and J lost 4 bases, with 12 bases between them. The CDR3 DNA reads TGTGCCAGCAGCCAAGATCACTCCCGGGGCTATGGCTACACCTTC. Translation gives CASSQDHSRGYGYTF.

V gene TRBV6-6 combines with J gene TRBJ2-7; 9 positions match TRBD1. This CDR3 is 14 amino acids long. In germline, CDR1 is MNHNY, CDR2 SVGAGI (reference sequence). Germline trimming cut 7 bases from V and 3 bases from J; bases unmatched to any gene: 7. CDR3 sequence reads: CASTPGQGNYEQYF. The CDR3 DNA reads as TGTGCCAGCACCCCGGGACAGGGTAACTACGAGCAGTACTTC.

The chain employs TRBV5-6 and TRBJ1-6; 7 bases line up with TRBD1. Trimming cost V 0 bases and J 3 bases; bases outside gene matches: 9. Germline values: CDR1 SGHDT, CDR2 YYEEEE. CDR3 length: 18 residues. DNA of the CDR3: TGTGCCAGCAGCTTGGGGCGGACAGGTGGACACTATAATTCACCCCTCCACTTT. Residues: CASSLGRTGGHYNSPLHF.

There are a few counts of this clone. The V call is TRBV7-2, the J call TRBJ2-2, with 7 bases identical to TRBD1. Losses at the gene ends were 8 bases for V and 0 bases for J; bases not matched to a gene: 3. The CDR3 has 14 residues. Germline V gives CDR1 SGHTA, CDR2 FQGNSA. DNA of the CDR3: TGTGCCAGCCGGGGACAGACGAACACCGGGGAGCTGTTTTTT. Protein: CASRGQTNTGELFF.

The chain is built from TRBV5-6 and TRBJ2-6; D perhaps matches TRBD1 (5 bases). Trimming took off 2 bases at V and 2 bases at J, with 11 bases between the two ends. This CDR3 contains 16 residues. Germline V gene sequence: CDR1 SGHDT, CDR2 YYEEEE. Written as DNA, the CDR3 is TGTGCCAGCAGCTTAGAGAAGGGGACTGGGGCCAACGTCCTGACTTTC. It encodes CASSLEKGTGANVLTF.

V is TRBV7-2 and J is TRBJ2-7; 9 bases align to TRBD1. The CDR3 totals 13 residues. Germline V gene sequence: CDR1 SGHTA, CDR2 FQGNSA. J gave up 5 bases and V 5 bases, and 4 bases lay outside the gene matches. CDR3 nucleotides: TGTGCCAGCAGCACGGACAGGGGAAACGAGCAGTACTTC. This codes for CASSTDRGNEQYF.

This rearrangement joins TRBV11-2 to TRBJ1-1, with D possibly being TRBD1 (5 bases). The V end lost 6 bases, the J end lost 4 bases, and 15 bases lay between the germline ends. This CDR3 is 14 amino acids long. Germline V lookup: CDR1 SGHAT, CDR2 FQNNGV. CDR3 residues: CASSPWRGGTEAFF. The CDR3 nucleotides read TGTGCCAGCAGTCCCTGGAGGGGCGGCACTGAAGCTTTCTTT.

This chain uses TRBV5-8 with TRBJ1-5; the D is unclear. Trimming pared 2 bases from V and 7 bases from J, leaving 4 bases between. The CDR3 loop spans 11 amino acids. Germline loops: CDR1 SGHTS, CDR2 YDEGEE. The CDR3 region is CASSFGQPQHF. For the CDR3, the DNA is TGTGCCAGCAGCTTCGGGCAGCCCCAGCATTTT.

The CDR3 DNA is TGTGCCAGCAGTGAAAGACTTACTGGAAACACCATATATTTT. This sequence encodes CASSERLTGNTIYF. This chain uses TRBV2 with TRBJ1-3; D unclear. Germline lookup yields CDR1 SNHLY and CDR2 FYNNEI. The CDR3 runs 14 residues. The V gene lost 2 bases and the J gene lost 2 bases, with 7 bases spanning the gap.

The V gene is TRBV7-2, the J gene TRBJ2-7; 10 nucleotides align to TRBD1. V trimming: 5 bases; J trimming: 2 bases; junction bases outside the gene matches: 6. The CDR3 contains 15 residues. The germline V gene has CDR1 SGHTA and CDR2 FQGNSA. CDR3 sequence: CASSLSGQGAYEQYF. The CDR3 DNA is TGTGCCAGCAGCCTCTCCGGACAGGGGGCCTACGAGCAGTACTTC.

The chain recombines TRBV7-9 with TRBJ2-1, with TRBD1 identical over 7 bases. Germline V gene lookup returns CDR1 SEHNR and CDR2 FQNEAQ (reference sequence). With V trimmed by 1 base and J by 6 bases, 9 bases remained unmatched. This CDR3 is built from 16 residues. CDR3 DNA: TGTGCCAGCAGCTTAGAGGGGGCTCGGTGGGGCAATGAGCAGTTCTTC. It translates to CASSLEGARWGNEQFF.

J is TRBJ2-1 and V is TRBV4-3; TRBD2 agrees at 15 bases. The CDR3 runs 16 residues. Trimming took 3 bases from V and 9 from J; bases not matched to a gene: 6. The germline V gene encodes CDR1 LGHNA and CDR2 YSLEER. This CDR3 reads CASSHLGLAGGPEQFF. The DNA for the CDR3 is TGCGCCAGCAGCCACCTAGGACTAGCGGGGGGGCCTGAGCAGTTCTTC.

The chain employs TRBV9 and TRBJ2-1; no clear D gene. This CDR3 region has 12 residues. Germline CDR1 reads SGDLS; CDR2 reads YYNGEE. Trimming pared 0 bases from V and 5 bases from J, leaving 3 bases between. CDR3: CASSVDNNEQFF. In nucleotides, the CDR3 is TGTGCCAGCAGCGTAGACAACAATGAGCAGTTCTTC.

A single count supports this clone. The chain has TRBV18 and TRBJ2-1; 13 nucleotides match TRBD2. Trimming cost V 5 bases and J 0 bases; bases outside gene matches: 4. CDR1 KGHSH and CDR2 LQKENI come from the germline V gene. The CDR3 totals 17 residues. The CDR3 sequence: CASSWTSGGSSYNEQFF. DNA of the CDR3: TGTGCCAGCTCATGGACTAGCGGGGGCTCCTCCTACAATGAGCAGTTCTTC.

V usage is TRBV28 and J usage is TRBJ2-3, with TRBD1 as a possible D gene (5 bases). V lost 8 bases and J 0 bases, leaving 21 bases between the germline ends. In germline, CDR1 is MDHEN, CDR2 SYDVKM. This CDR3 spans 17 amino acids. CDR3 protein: CASYPMSRTTSTDTQYF. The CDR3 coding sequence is TGTGCCAGCTATCCAATGTCTCGGACAACTAGCACAGATACGCAGTATTTT.

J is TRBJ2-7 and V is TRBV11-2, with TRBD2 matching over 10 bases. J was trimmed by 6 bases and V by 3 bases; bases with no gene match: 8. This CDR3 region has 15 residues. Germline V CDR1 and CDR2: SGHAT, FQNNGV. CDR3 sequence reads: CASSLLAGVPGEQYF. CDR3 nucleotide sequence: TGTGCCAGCAGCTTGCTAGCGGGAGTCCCGGGCGAGCAGTACTTC.

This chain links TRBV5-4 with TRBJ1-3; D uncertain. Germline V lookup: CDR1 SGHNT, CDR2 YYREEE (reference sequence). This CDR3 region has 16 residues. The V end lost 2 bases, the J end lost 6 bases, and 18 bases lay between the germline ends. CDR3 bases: TGTGCCAGCAGCTTTCCCCCCGGGGAGAGAGAAAACACCATATATTTT. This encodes CASSFPPGERENTIYF.

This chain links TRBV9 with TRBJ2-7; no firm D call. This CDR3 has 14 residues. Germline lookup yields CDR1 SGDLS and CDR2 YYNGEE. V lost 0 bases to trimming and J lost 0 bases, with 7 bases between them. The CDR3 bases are TGTGCCAGCAGCGTAGATCCTTTCTCCTACGAGCAGTACTTC. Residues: CASSVDPFSYEQYF.